The TCR beta chain described here comes from a study of T-cell reconstitution after alpha-beta-depleted transplantation in children. Study-wide results and limits: Most T-cell counts and diversity one year after the transplant came from T cells that were newly produced. Day-60 TCRbeta diversity that was high in some patients was derived from surviving recipient T cells and thymic progenitors. By about two months after transplant, alpha-beta T cells reportedly arose from several hundred graft clones that had expanded.

This clonotype was found many times. Its antigen is currently unknown. Unique molecular identifiers were built into the TCRbeta library. TCRdb ran MiXCR on the PCR reads and lists one entry per CDR3 protein. The table shows 2,500 to 3,500 distinct CDR3 sequences, with roughly an eighth occurring only once. Per the germline V gene, CDR1 is SGDLS and CDR2 is YYNGEE. This CDR3 contains 16 residues. V lost 4 bases, J lost 1 base, and 6 bases stayed unmatched. The sequence came from a patient aged 2-10 years who had a stem cell transplant for inherited bone marrow failure, so the T cells may come from the graft donor. Sequences were derived from PBMCs, mostly from graft donor cells, sampled 360 days after TCRalphabeta/CD19-depleted stem cell transplant. The chain recombines TRBV9 with TRBJ2-3; 10 bases match TRBD1. CDR3 sequence reads: CASSLSDRGRTDTQYF. The CDR3 DNA follows: TGTGCCAGCAGCCTTTCCGACAGGGGGCGCACAGATACGCAGTATTTT. Supplemented by reference TRBV9 and TRBJ2-3, the full variable domain reads DSGVTQTPKHLITATGQRVTLRCSPRSGDLSVYWYQQSLDQGLQFLIQYYNGEERAKGNILERFSAQQFPDLHSELNLSSLELGDSALYFCASSLSDRGRTDTQYFGPGTRLTVL.